A single sample is the source of the 18 T cell receptor beta chains below, sequenced in a study of blood T cell repertoires in COVID-19 (dated by TCRdb to 2020 to 2021). Library creation used the immunoSEQ multiplex PCR assay. As stored in TCRdb, this immuneACCESS dataset retains in-frame rearrangements with V and J assigned. A fraction of the clones does not appear; measured against another copy, unresolved V genes explain less than half of the discrepancy, and the remainder lacks a known reason. A total of tens of thousands of clones appear in this sample, about 84% of them only once. The ten largest make up roughly 27% of the sample. Sequenced material: peripheral blood. All receptors derive from a human donor in a cohort sampled during active COVID-19.

The chain recombines TRBV7-8 with TRBJ2-5, with 10 bases identical to TRBD2. The trim removed 2 bases at V and 5 bases at J, leaving 5 bases unmatched. CDR1 SGHVS and CDR2 FQNEAQ come from the germline V gene. The CDR3 length is 15 residues. The CDR3 protein is CASSLQRGGRETQYF. The CDR3 DNA sequence: TGTGCCAGCAGCTTACAGCGGGGGGGCCGGGAGACCCAGTACTTC.

The chain employs TRBV29-1 and TRBJ2-1, with D maybe TRBD1 (5 bases). The CDR3 consists of 16 residues. The germline V and J ends were trimmed by 2 bases and 3 bases, with 17 bases remaining between them. The germline gives CDR1 SQVTM, CDR2 ANQGSEA. For the CDR3, the DNA is TGCAGCGTTGAATTGGCAGGTCAGGGCCGCTACAATGAGCAGTTCTTC. Its protein is CSVELAGQGRYNEQFF.

The chain carries TRBV7-2 and TRBJ1-6; maybe TRBD1 (6 bases). V was cut by 0 bases and J by 8 bases, with 14 bases left in between. CDR3 length: 16 residues. Germline V CDR1 and CDR2: SGHTA, FQGNSA. The chain's CDR3 is CASSLAGAYLDSPLHF. The CDR3 nucleotides are TGTGCCAGCAGCTTAGCGGGGGCATATCTCGATTCACCCCTCCACTTT.

The CDR3 spells CASSFSSGSETQYF. The CDR3 DNA follows: TGTGCCAGCAGCTTCAGTTCAGGGTCGGAGACCCAGTACTTC. This chain connects TRBV7-9 to TRBJ2-5; TRBD1 is a possible D gene (5 bases). The CDR3 consists of 14 residues. V was clipped by 3 bases and J by 5 bases, with 13 bases between them. CDR1 and CDR2 (germline): SEHNR, FQNEAQ (reference sequence).

The chain links TRBV11-2 to TRBJ1-6; D unresolved. This CDR3 comprises 14 residues. Trimming removed 0 bases from V and 10 bases from J, with 10 bases in between. CDR1 is SGHAT, CDR2 FQNNGV, per germline. CDR3 in amino acids: CASSLDRSGSPLHF. The CDR3 DNA is TGTGCCAGCAGCTTAGACCGCTCAGGATCACCCCTCCACTTT.

V is TRBV30 and J is TRBJ2-7, with D possibly being TRBD2 (5 bases). The germline CDR1 and CDR2 sequences are GTSNPN and SVGIG (reference sequence). V was trimmed by 2 bases and J by 0 bases, leaving 8 bases between them. The CDR3 is made up of 13 amino acids. This CDR3 reads CAWSRGSSYEQYF. The CDR3 DNA reads TGTGCCTGGAGTCGGGGTAGCTCCTACGAGCAGTACTTC.

DNA of the CDR3: TGTGCCAGCAGTGACCTTACAGGGGCGGATGGCTACACCTTC. Its translation: CASSDLTGADGYTF. This chain uses TRBV25-1 with TRBJ1-2; 7 nucleotides align to TRBD1. V gave up 3 bases and J gave up 6 bases; unmatched junction bases: 7. Germline V gene sequence: CDR1 MGHDK, CDR2 SYGVNS. The CDR3 is made up of 14 amino acids.

J is TRBJ1-4 and V is TRBV27; D gene uncertain. V was cut by 0 bases and J by 8 bases, with 10 bases left in between. Germline V gene lookup returns CDR1 MNHEY and CDR2 SMNVEV (reference sequence). The CDR3 sequence is 14 residues long. This CDR3 is CASSLSVAGEKLFF. CDR3 nucleotides: TGTGCCAGCAGTTTATCGGTGGCAGGCGAAAAACTGTTTTTT.

This sequence joins TRBV6-5 and TRBJ2-1, with D possibly being TRBD2 (7 bases). CDR1 MNHEY and CDR2 SVGAGI come from the germline V gene. The length of the CDR3 is 14 residues. In nucleotides, the CDR3 is TGTGCGGCATCCGGGGGGCCCTCTTACAATGAGCAGTTCTTC. The encoded protein is CAASGGPSYNEQFF.

The CDR3 DNA sequence: TGTGCCAGCAGCGACGGAAGAAGCGGTACCTACGAGCAGTACTTC. This translates into CASSDGRSGTYEQYF. V is TRBV7-9 and J is TRBJ2-7, with D tentatively TRBD2 (5 bases). The V end was cut by 5 bases, the J end by 2 bases, with 16 bases between. Germline CDR1 SEHNR, CDR2 FQNEAQ (reference sequence). The CDR3 runs to 15 residues.

The chain recombines TRBV28 with TRBJ2-5, with a possible D match to TRBD2 (7 bases). Deletions cut 7 bases from V and 5 bases from J, with 14 bases between. CDR1 is MDHEN, CDR2 SYDVKM, per germline. This CDR3 region has 13 residues. CDR3 bases: TGTGCCAGCACGGGGGGCGTCGGGGAGACCCAGTACTTC. This gives the protein CASTGGVGETQYF. Full variable domain (rest looked up from reference TRBV28 and TRBJ2-5): DVKVTQSSRYLVKRTGEKVFLECVQDMDHENMFWYRQDPGLGLRLIYFSYDVKMKEKGDIPEGYSVSREKKERFSLILESASTNQTSMYLCASTGGVGETQYFGPGTRLLVL.

There are a few counts of this clone. The chain is built from TRBV19 and TRBJ1-4, with D possibly being TRBD1 (6 bases). Deletions cut 5 bases from V and 2 bases from J, with 12 bases between. This CDR3 is 15 amino acids long. Germline lookup yields CDR1 LNHDA and CDR2 SQIVND (reference sequence). In nucleotides, the CDR3 is TGTGCCAGTAGTGGAAACAGGGCGACTAATGAAAAACTGTTTTTT. Translation: CASSGNRATNEKLFF.

This clone was picked up one time. The chain couples TRBV6-1 to TRBJ2-4; 8 positions match TRBD2. Germline loops: CDR1 MNHNS, CDR2 SASEGT. V trimming: 2 bases; J trimming: 0 bases; junction bases outside the gene matches: 3. The CDR3 has 16 amino acids. CDR3 in DNA: TGTGCCAGCAGTGAAACTAGCGGATTAGCCAAAAACATTCAGTACTTC. This sequence encodes CASSETSGLAKNIQYF.

V usage is TRBV19 and J usage is TRBJ2-7; D perhaps matches TRBD2 (6 bases). V lost 1 base and J lost 6, with 13 bases in between. CDR3 length: 14 residues. Germline V gives CDR1 LNHDA, CDR2 SQIVND (reference sequence). The CDR3 sequence: CASSIADARGEQYF. CDR3 nucleotides: TGTGCCAGTAGTATAGCCGACGCGCGGGGCGAGCAGTACTTC.

The J gene is TRBJ2-3, the V gene TRBV29-1; the match to TRBD1 covers 10 bases. Trimming cost V 6 bases and J 4 bases; bases outside gene matches: 7. The V gene's germline CDR1 is SQVTM and CDR2 ANQGSEA. This CDR3 region has 14 residues. CDR3 DNA: TGCAGCGTAAAATTTGGGACAGGGGCAGATACGCAGTATTTT. This encodes CSVKFGTGADTQYF.

V gene TRBV28 combines with J gene TRBJ1-2, with D maybe TRBD1 (6 bases). CDR1 and CDR2 from the germline V gene are MDHEN and SYDVKM. V was pared by 7 bases and J by 2 bases, with 17 bases between. The CDR3 spans 15 residues. CDR3 region: CASMTGSPRNYGYTF. The DNA for the CDR3 is TGTGCCAGCATGACAGGATCCCCCCGAAACTATGGCTACACCTTC.

The gene calls are TRBV6-6 and TRBJ2-1; possible D gene TRBD1, 6 bases. The CDR3 loop spans 17 amino acids. V was clipped by 5 bases and J by 1 base, with 18 bases between them. The germline V gene has CDR1 MNHNY and CDR2 SVGAGI (reference sequence). The CDR3 coding sequence is TGTGCCAGCAGTCAGACTCGAACAGGGATTTCCTACAATGAGCAGTTCTTC. The encoded protein is CASSQTRTGISYNEQFF.

V is TRBV19 and J is TRBJ1-5, with 11 bases fitting TRBD1. J lost 6 bases, V lost 7 bases, and 5 bases had no gene match. CDR3 size: 14 residues. Looked up from germline, CDR1 is LNHDA and CDR2 is SQIVND (reference sequence). The CDR3 DNA is TGTGCCAGTACGGGACAGGGGGAAAGTCAGCCCCAGCATTTT. It translates to CASTGQGESQPQHF.